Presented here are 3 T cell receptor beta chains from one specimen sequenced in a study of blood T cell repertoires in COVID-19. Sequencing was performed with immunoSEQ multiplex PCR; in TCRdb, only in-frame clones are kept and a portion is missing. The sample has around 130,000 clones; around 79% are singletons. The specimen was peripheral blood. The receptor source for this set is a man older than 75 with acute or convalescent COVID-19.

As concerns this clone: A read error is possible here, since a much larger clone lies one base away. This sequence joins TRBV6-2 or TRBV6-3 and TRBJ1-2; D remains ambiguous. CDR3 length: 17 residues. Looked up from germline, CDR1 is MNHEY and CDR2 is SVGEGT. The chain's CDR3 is CVSSYSSDLEDIYGYTF. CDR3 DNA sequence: TGTGTCAGCAGTTACTCTTCAGATCTTGAGGATATCTATGGCTACACCTTC.

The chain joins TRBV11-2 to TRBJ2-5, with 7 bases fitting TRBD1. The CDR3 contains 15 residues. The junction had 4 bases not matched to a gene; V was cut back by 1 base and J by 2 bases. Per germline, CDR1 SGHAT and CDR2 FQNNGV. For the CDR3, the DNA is TGTGCCAGCAGCTTAGTTGGACAGGTACAAGAGACCCAGTACTTC. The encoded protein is CASSLVGQVQETQYF.

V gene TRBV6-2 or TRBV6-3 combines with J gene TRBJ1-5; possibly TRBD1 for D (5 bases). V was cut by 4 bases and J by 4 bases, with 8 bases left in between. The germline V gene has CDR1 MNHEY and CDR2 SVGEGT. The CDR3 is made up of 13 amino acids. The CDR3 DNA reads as TGTGCCAGCAGTTGGCAGGGAAATCAGCCCCAGCATTTT. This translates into CASSWQGNQPQHF.